This entry lists 22 T cell receptor gamma chains sequenced from one sample in a study of gamma-delta chains in newborns, infants, children. TCRdb reran clone calling via CATT on the reads. The sample carries roughly 140 gamma-chain clones, more than 60% recorded once. Material: blood. These receptors all stem from a child who was a newborn, infant or young child, either healthy, febrile or measles-vaccinated (not recorded which).

With respect to this clone: A much larger clonotype is one base distant, so this may be a read error. This sequence joins TRGV9 and TRGJP. TCRdb leaves out the J gene; it was filled in here by matching the DNA to germline. Germline lookup yields CDR1 GITISATS and CDR2 ISYDGTV (reference sequence). The CDR3 covers 16 residues. V lost 5 bases, J lost 4 bases, and 5 bases stayed unmatched. The CDR3 DNA reads TGTGCCTTGTGGGGGGTTCAAGAGTTGGGCAAAAAAATCAAGGTATTT. It codes for CALWGVQELGKKIKVF.

Notes on this clone: A read error may be the cause here, since a much bigger clone is one base away. This CDR3 is CATGDGPHDDWIKTF. The CDR3 DNA sequence: TGTGCCACCGGGGACGGGCCACACGATGATTGGATCAAGACGTTT. The chain joins TRGV2 to TRGJP2. Here the J gene came from matching the DNA to germline, since TCRdb omits it. The CDR3 spans 15 residues. Germline-derived CDR1 and CDR2 are EGSNGY and YDSYNSKV.

A word on this clone: A junction end diverges from the germline sequence, so it may reflect a read error. This sequence joins TRGV2 and TRGJ1 or TRGJ2. TCRdb records no J gene; here it was assigned by comparing the DNA to germline. There are 14 residues in the CDR3. Germline values: CDR1 EGSNGY, CDR2 YDSYNSKV. The CDR3, as DNA: TGTGCCAACTGGGACGGATATTCTTATTATAAGAAACTCTTT. Its translation is CANWDGYSYYKKLF.

Regarding this clone: One base separates it from a far larger clone, so it is likely a read error. The rearrangement links TRGV9 to TRGJP. In the absence of a J gene in TCRdb, the DNA was matched to germline to assign it here. The CDR3 sequence is 16 residues long. The germline CDR1 and CDR2 sequences are GITISATS and ISYDGTV (reference sequence). The CDR3 region has the DNA TGTGCCTTGTGGGAGGTGCAAGAGTCGGGCAAAAAAATCAAGGTATTT. Amino acids: CALWEVQESGKKIKVF.

A word on this clone: A much larger clonotype is one base distant, so this may be a read error. In nucleotides, the CDR3 is TGTGCCTTGTGGGTGGTAGGCGAGTTGGGCAAAAAAATCAAGGTATTT. Its protein product is CALWVVGELGKKIKVF. The gene calls are TRGV9 and TRGJP. Because TCRdb records no J gene, it was assigned here through a match of the DNA to germline. V trimming: 5 bases; J trimming: 7 bases; junction bases outside the gene matches: 8. Germline V lookup: CDR1 GITISATS, CDR2 ISYDGTV (reference sequence). The CDR3 is made up of 16 amino acids.

Relative to its sample, this clone is hyperexpanded. Other nucleotide sequences in the sample specify the same CDR3. The chain recombines TRGV9 with TRGJP. Because TCRdb records no J gene, it was assigned here through a match of the DNA to germline. Per germline, CDR1 GITISATS and CDR2 ISYDGTV (reference sequence). This CDR3 spans 17 amino acids. Germline trimming cut 0 bases from V and 6 bases from J; bases unmatched to any gene: 5. The CDR3 nucleotides are TGTGCCTTGTGGGAGGTGCAATTAGAGTTGGGCAAAAAAATCAAGGTATTT. Protein product: CALWEVQLELGKKIKVF.

In its sample, this clone is hyperexpanded (1% or more). The identical CDR3 is also encoded by other nucleotide sequences in the sample. V is TRGV9 and J is TRGJP. The J gene is not listed in TCRdb, so it was assigned here from a DNA match to germline. Germline V gene lookup returns CDR1 GITISATS and CDR2 ISYDGTV (reference sequence). This CDR3 contains 16 residues. With V trimmed by 0 bases and J by 5 bases, 1 base remained unmatched. As DNA, the CDR3 is TGTGCCTTGTGGGAGGTGGAAGAGTTGGGCAAAAAAATCAAGGTATTT. It translates to CALWEVEELGKKIKVF.

This clone ranks as hyperexpanded. CDR3: CALWEVLELGKKIKVF. CDR3 DNA sequence: TGTGCCTTGTGGGAGGTGCTCGAGTTGGGCAAAAAAATCAAGGTATTT. The rearrangement joins TRGV9 to TRGJP. J gave up 7 bases and V 0 bases, and 3 bases lay outside the gene matches. The CDR3 covers 16 residues. Germline values: CDR1 GITISATS, CDR2 ISYDGTV (reference sequence).

This clone is termed hyperexpanded (1% or more). The chain has TRGV9 and TRGJP. This CDR3 is built from 16 residues. Germline V gene lookup returns CDR1 GITISATS and CDR2 ISYDGTV (reference sequence). V was pared by 3 bases and J by 6 bases, with 5 bases of the junction left unmatched. CDR3 bases: TGTGCCTTGTGGGAGACGGGAGAGTTGGGCAAAAAAATCAAGGTATTT. Translated, it gives CALWETGELGKKIKVF.

Turning to this clone: This could be a read error, since a much larger clone is one nucleotide away. This chain uses TRGV9 with TRGJP. The J gene was not available in TCRdb and was assigned here by matching the DNA to germline segments. Germline lookup yields CDR1 GITISATS and CDR2 ISYDGTV (reference sequence). This CDR3 region has 16 residues. V shed 4 bases, J shed 9 bases, and the junction held 9 bases outside the gene matches. CDR3 loop: CALWDQQGLGKKIKVF. CDR3 in DNA: TGTGCCTTGTGGGATCAGCAGGGGTTGGGCAAAAAAATCAAGGTATTT.

A note on this clone: This could be a read error, since a much larger clone is one nucleotide away. Other nucleotide sequences from this sample produce the same CDR3. As DNA, the CDR3 is TGTGCCTTGTGGGAGGTAGGCGAGTTGGGCAAAAAAATCAAAGTATTT. Its translation: CALWEVGELGKKIKVF. For the V gene the call is TRGV9; the J gene has no call. CDR3 length: 16 amino acids. Germline loops: CDR1 GITISATS, CDR2 ISYDGTV (reference sequence).

Remarks on this clone: This may be a read error: a much more frequent sequence differs by one nucleotide. This chain links TRGV9 with TRGJP. TCRdb records no J gene; here it was assigned by comparing the DNA to germline. The CDR3 consists of 16 residues. Germline V gene sequence: CDR1 GITISATS, CDR2 ISYDGTV (reference sequence). CDR3 nucleotides: TGTGCCTTGTGGGAGGTGCGAGAGTTGGGCGAAAAAATCAAGGTATTT. Translated: CALWEVRELGEKIKVF.

By share of the sample, this clone is hyperexpanded (1% or more). The same CDR3 is also encoded by other DNA sequences in this sample. This rearrangement joins TRGV9 to TRGJP. TCRdb carries no J gene annotation; the J gene was assigned here by matching the DNA with germline. V shed 1 base, J shed 4 bases, and the junction held 1 base outside the gene matches. The CDR3 consists of 16 residues. Per the germline V gene, CDR1 is GITISATS and CDR2 is ISYDGTV (reference sequence). The CDR3: CALWEVQELGKKIKVF. In nucleotides, the CDR3 is TGTGCCTTGTGGGAGGTTCAAGAGTTGGGCAAAAAAATCAAGGTATTT.

Comment on this clone: It is likely a read error: a sequence one base away is far more abundant. This chain links TRGV9 with TRGJP. TCRdb carries no J gene annotation; the J gene was assigned here by matching the DNA with germline. CDR3 size: 15 residues. Unmatched junction bases numbered 3, after V lost 0 bases and J lost 10 bases. Germline V gives CDR1 GITISATS, CDR2 ISYDGTV (reference sequence). CDR3 sequence reads: CALWEVFLGKKIKVF. In nucleotides, the CDR3 is TGTGCCTTGTGGGAGGTGTTTTTGGGCAAAAAAATCAAGGTATTT.

The J gene is TRGJP, the V gene TRGV9. The J gene was not available in TCRdb and was assigned here by matching the DNA to germline segments. V trimming: 4 bases; J trimming: 3 bases; junction bases outside the gene matches: 3. This CDR3 spans 16 amino acids. The germline CDR1 and CDR2 sequences are GITISATS and ISYDGTV (reference sequence). The CDR3: CALWEMQELGKKIKVF. Here the CDR3 DNA reads TGTGCCTTGTGGGAAATGCAAGAGTTGGGCAAAAAAATCAAGGTATTT.

To note about this clone: A read error may be the cause here, since a much bigger clone is one base away. The rearrangement links TRGV9 to TRGJP. The J gene is absent in TCRdb and was assigned here via DNA matching to germline. CDR1 is GITISATS and CDR2 is ISYDGTV in the germline V gene (reference sequence). The CDR3 is 17 residues long. The DNA for the CDR3 is TGTGCCTTGTGGGAGGAGAATCAAGAGTTGGTCAAAAAAATCAAGGTATTT. Its protein product is CALWEENQELVKKIKVF.

The table lists this clone with a count of one. A read error may explain this, as a much larger clone is one base away. Other DNA variants within this sample encode the same CDR3. J gene calling gave no result, while the V gene is TRGV9. The CDR3 sequence is 16 residues long. In germline, CDR1 is GITISATS, CDR2 ISYDGTV (reference sequence). The CDR3 sequence is CALWEVEELGKKIKVF. The CDR3 DNA reads as TGTGCCTTGTGGGAGGTGGAAGAGTTGGGCAAAAAAATCAAGGTATTC.

For this clone: This may be a read error, as it is one base from a much larger clone. The chain employs TRGV9 and TRGJP. TCRdb offers no J gene call, so here the DNA was matched to germline to obtain one. Per germline, CDR1 GITISATS and CDR2 ISYDGTV (reference sequence). This CDR3 has 16 residues. The CDR3: CALWELQKLGKKIKVF. DNA of the CDR3: TGTGCCTTGTGGGAGCTGCAAAAGTTGGGCAAAAAAATCAAGGTATTT.

The V gene is TRGV9, the J gene TRGJP1. TCRdb lists no J gene, so it was determined here by aligning the DNA to germline. Germline CDR1 reads GITISATS; CDR2 reads ISYDGTV (reference sequence). With 6 bases clipped from V and 7 bases from J, the junction kept 14 bases outside the gene matches. The CDR3 covers 15 residues. The CDR3 bases are TGTGCCTTGTGGATAGACCGGGACAATGGTTGGTTCAAGATATTT. Encoded protein: CALWIDRDNGWFKIF.

No J gene was assigned, while the V gene was called as TRGV8. The CDR3 runs 12 residues. Germline V lookup: CDR1 VENAVY, CDR2 YDSYNSRV. The CDR3 nucleotides read TGTGCCACCTGGGATTGTGGTTGGTTCGAGATATTT. Protein product: CATWDCGWFEIF.

Of note for this clone: A much larger clone sits a single nucleotide away, making a read error possible. V is TRGV9 and J is TRGJP. TCRdb gives no J gene; it was assigned here by matching the DNA to germline. This CDR3 is 15 amino acids long. Germline CDR1 GITISATS, CDR2 ISYDGTV (reference sequence). The CDR3 region has the DNA TGTGCCTTGTGGGAGCAAGAGTTGGGCAAAAAAAACAAGGTATTT. Translation: CALWEQELGKKNKVF.

On this clone: Possible read error: a much larger clone is one base away. The same CDR3 is also encoded by other DNA sequences in this sample. The gene calls are TRGV9 and TRGJP. The J gene, left out of TCRdb, was set here by checking the DNA against germline. CDR1 is GITISATS and CDR2 is ISYDGTV in the germline V gene (reference sequence). The CDR3 runs 15 residues. The CDR3 loop reads CALWEQELGKKIKVF. The CDR3 nucleotides are TGTGCCTTGTGGGAGCAAGAGTTGGGTAAAAAAATCAAGGTATTT.